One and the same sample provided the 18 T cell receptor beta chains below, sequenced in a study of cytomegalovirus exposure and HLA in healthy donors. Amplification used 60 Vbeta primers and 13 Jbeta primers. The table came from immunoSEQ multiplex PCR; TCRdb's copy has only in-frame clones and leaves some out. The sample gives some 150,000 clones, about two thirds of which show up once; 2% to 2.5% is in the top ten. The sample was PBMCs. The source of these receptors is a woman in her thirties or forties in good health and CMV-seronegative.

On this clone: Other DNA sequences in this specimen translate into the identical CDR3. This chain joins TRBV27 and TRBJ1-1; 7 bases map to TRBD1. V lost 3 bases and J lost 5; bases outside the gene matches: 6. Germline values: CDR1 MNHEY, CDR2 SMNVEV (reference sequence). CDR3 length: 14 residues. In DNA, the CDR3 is TGTGCCAGCAGTTTCAGACAGGGTCCTACTGAAGCTTTCTTT. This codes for CASSFRQGPTEAFF.

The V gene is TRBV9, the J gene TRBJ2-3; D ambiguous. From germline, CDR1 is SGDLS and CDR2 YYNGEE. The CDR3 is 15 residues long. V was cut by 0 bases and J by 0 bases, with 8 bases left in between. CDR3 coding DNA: TGTGCCAGCAGCGTAGACAGTGCTAGCACAGATACGCAGTATTTT. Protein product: CASSVDSASTDTQYF.

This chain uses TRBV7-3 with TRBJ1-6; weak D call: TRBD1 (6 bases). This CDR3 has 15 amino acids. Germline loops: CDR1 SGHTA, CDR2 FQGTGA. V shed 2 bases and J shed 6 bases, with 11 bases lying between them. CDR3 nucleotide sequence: TGTGCCAGCAGCTTATGGGGGGGCCCTAATTCACCCCTCCACTTT. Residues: CASSLWGGPNSPLHF.

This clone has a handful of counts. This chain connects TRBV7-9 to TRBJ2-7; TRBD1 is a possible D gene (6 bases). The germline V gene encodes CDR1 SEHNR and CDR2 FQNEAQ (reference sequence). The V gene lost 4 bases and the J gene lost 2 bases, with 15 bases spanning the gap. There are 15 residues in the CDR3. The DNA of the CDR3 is TGTGCCAGCAGCTCCCTACAGAGACAGGCCTACGAGCAGTACTTC. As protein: CASSSLQRQAYEQYF.

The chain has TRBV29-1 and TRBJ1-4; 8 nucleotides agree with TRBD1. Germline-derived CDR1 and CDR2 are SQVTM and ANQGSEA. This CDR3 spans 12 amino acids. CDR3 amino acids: CVSQGADEKLFF. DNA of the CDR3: TGCGTCTCTCAGGGGGCGGATGAAAAACTGTTTTTT.

This chain's CDR3 is CASSVGQGYGYTF. CDR3 nucleotides: TGTGCCAGCAGCGTAGGGCAGGGCTATGGCTACACCTTC. The J gene is TRBJ1-2, the V gene TRBV9; possible D gene TRBD1, 5 bases. Germline-derived CDR1 and CDR2 are SGDLS and YYNGEE. This CDR3 contains 13 residues. V was pared by 0 bases and J by 4 bases, with 7 bases between.

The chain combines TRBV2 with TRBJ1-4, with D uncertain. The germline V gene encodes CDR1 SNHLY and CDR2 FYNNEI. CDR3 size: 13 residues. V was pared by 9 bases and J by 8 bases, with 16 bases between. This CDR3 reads CASHGSSGEKLFF. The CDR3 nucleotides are TGTGCCAGTCACGGGAGTTCGGGCGAAAAACTGTTTTTT.

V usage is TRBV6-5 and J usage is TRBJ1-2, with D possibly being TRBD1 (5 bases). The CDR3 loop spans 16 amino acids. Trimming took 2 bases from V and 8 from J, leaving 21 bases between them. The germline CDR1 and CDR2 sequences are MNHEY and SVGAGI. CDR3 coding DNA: TGTGCCAGCAGTTACCAGCAGGGTAGTACTCAGGGCGGCTACACCTTC. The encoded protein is CASSYQQGSTQGGYTF.

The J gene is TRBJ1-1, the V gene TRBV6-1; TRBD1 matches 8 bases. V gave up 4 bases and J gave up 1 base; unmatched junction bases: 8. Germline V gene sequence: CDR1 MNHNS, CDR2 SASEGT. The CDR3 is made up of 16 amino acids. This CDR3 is CASSVDRGEKNTEAFF. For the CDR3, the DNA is TGTGCCAGCAGTGTCGACAGGGGTGAGAAGAACACTGAAGCTTTCTTT.

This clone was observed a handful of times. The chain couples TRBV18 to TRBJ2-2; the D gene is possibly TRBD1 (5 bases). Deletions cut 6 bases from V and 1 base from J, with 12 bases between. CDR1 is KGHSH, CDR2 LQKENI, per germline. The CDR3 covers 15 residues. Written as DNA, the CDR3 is TGTGCCAGCTCCTCCGTAACAGGGAACACCGGGGAGCTGTTTTTT. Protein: CASSSVTGNTGELFF.

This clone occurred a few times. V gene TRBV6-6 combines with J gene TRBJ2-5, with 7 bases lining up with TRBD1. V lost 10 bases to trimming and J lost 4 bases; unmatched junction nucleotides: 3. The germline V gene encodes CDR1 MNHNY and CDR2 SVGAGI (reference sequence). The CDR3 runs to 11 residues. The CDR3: CATHRGETQYF. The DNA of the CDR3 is TGTGCCACCCACAGGGGAGAGACCCAGTACTTC.

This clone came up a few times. This chain's CDR3 is CAIRDTILYGYTF. The CDR3 DNA is TGTGCCATCAGGGACACTATCCTCTATGGCTACACCTTC. The chain recombines TRBV10-3 with TRBJ1-2; D perhaps matches TRBD1 (5 bases). Trimming stripped 6 bases from V and 4 bases from J, with 12 bases between. CDR1 is ENHRY and CDR2 is SYGVKD in the germline V gene. The CDR3 is made up of 13 amino acids.

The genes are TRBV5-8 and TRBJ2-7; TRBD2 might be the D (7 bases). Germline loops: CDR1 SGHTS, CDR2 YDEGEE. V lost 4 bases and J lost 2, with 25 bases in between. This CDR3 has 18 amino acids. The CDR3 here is CASSLGQRSLRGTYEQYF. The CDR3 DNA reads TGTGCCAGCAGCCTAGGACAGAGGAGCTTGCGGGGGACCTACGAGCAGTACTTC. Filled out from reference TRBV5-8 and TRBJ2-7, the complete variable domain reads EAGVTQSPTHLIKTRGQQATLRCSPISGHTSVYWYQQALGLGLQFLLWYDEGEERNRGNFPPRFSGRQFPNYSSELNVNALELEDSALYLCASSLGQRSLRGTYEQYFGPGTRLTVT.

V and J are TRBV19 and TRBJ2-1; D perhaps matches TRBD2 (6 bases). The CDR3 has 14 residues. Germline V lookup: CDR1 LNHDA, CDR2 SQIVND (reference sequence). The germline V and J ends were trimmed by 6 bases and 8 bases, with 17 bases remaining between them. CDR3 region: CASRPGGGSDEQFF. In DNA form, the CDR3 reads TGTGCCAGTAGACCTGGGGGAGGCAGCGATGAGCAGTTCTTC.

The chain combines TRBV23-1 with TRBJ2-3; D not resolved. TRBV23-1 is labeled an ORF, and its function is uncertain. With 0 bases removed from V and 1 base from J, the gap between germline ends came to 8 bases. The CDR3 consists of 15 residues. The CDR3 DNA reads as TGCGCCAGCAGTCAATCTTACAAAGGCACAGATACGCAGTATTTT. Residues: CASSQSYKGTDTQYF.

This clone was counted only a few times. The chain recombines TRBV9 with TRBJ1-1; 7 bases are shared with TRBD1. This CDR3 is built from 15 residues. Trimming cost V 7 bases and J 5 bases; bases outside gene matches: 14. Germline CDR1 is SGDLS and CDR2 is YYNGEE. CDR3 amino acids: CASSPVGGGRTEAFF. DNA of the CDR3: TGTGCCAGCTCCCCCGTCGGAGGGGGCAGAACTGAAGCTTTCTTT.

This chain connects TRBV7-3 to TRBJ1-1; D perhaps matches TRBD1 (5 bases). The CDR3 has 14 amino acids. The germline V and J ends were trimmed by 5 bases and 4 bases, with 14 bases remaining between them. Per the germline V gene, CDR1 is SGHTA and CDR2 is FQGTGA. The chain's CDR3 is CASSRGEGGTEAFF. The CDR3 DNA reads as TGTGCCAGCAGCCGAGGGGAGGGCGGCACTGAAGCTTTCTTT.

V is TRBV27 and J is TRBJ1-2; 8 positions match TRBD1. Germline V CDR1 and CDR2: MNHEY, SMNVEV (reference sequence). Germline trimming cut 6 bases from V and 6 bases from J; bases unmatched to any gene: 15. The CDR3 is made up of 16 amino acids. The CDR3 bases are TGTGCCAGCAGGGTATGGTCAACGACAGGGGAGAATGGCTACACCTTC. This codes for CASRVWSTTGENGYTF.